The entry below describes one T cell receptor (beta chain). This specimen belongs to a study of preoperative IRX-2 immunotherapy in early breast cancer. Treatment given: preoperative locoregional IRX-2 cytokine immunotherapy. Samples came from a phase Ib trial of preoperative locoregional IRX-2 cytokine immunotherapy. Clones were read by immunoSEQ multiplex PCR, and TCRdb kept only the in-frame ones, dropping some. Of 30,000 to 45,000 clones listed, 80% to 90% were seen once; the top ten hold approximately 1.5%. This clonotype was obtained from a human donor with breast cancer. The sample here was lymph node tissue, taken after IRX-2 immunotherapy.

CDR3 loop: CAWSVTGIEAFF. Written as DNA, the CDR3 is TGTGCCTGGAGTGTAACAGGGATTGAAGCTTTCTTT. The chain carries TRBV30 and TRBJ1-1, with D possibly matching TRBD1 (6 bases). There are 12 residues in the CDR3. Germline lookup yields CDR1 GTSNPN and CDR2 SVGIG (reference sequence). Trimming shortened V by 0 bases and J by 7 bases, and 9 bases separated the two germline ends.